This TCR beta chain emerged from a study of T-cell memory formation after mild COVID-19. Whole-study findings and limits: Pre-infection memory harbored some responding clones, suggesting cross-reactive memory joined. A second wave expanding day 15 to 37 was CD4+-biased; contracting clones were balanced. Contracting CD4+ clones lay largely in CM and EM, with CD8+ ones residing in EMRA.

Germline V lookup: CDR1 LGHNA, CDR2 YSLEER. CDR3 size: 16 residues. V lost 1 base, J lost 4 bases, and 15 bases lay in between. This clonotype was counted a few times. Its antigen is still unknown. 5'RACE with constant-segment primers built TCRalpha and TCRbeta cDNA libraries with UMIs. TCRdb redid the calling of the 5' RACE reads with MiXCR, one entry per CDR3 protein. Of fewer than 350,000 distinct CDR3 sequences listed, 7% to 10% are singletons. Sequencing was carried out using PBMCs or a T cell subset sorted from them (not recorded which). This chain links TRBV4-3 with TRBJ2-3; no clear D. The sequence derives from a man between 18 and 35 years old who had mild COVID-19 (a few samples of this study predate the infection). Cell type and time point are not known. The CDR3 nucleotides read TGCGCCAGCAGCCAAGGATCAAGGGTCCCAGCAGATACGCAGTATTTT. Protein product: CASSQGSRVPADTQYF.